This T cell receptor beta chain was sequenced in a study of shared clonotypes between healthy human individuals. Libraries were prepared by immunoSEQ multiplex PCR; TCRdb keeps only in-frame clonotypes and omits some of them. The sample lists more than 1,200,000 clones, approximately 98.5% occurring once. Germline V gene lookup returns CDR1 SEHNR and CDR2 FQNEAQ (reference sequence). Trimming took off 2 bases at V and 9 bases at J, with 5 bases between the two ends. The CDR3 totals 11 residues. Adult Caucasians living in Nashville, Tennessee made up all of the donors. Material for sequencing was naive CD4+ T cells sorted from blood. Subset specified: CD45RA+ positively selected. This sequence was found in a man aged 30 to 39 in good health. The genes are TRBV7-9 and TRBJ2-1, with no clear D. The CDR3 nucleotides read TGTGCCAGCAGCTTATATGTTGAGCAGTTCTTC. Protein: CASSLYVEQFF.